The present entry profiles one T cell receptor (beta chain) with its context. Its antigen remains unidentified. Sequencing used immunoSEQ multiplex PCR; TCRdb keeps in-frame clones, though not all of them. The table has just over 2,000,000 clones, 90% to 95% seen once. These data originate in a study of shared clonotypes between healthy human individuals. Study results and caveats: Naive subsets generally had larger estimated richness than memory subsets.

Trimming shortened V by 6 bases and J by 5 bases, and 13 bases separated the two germline ends. The CDR3 loop spans 13 amino acids. The V gene's germline CDR1 is MNHEY and CDR2 SVGAGI. The sequence was obtained from a man between 18 and 29 years old in good health. Sequences were obtained from naive CD4+ T cells sorted from blood. Subset described: CD45RA+ positively selected. The chain carries TRBV6-5 and TRBJ2-5; D may be TRBD2 (6 bases). The CDR3 loop is CASSRDSEETQYF. The CDR3 nucleotides read TGTGCCAGCAGCCGGGACTCCGAGGAGACCCAGTACTTC.